One T cell receptor (beta chain) is described in this entry. Only in-frame clones appear in the TCRdb table, and some are missing; sequencing was by immunoSEQ multiplex PCR. The sample lists 46,000 or so clones, roughly 73% occurring once. Per the germline V gene, CDR1 is MGHRA and CDR2 is YSYEKL. V was clipped by 4 bases and J by 0 bases, with 13 bases between them. The CDR3 totals 15 residues. This sample was taken from a study of PD-1 blockade in classical Hodgkin lymphoma. Time point indicated: cycle 4 day 1 (C4D1), after 6 weeks of nivolumab. Every one of the patients relapsed after autologous stem cell transplantation (brentuximab vedotin exposure was variable).

This material consisted of peripheral blood mononuclear cells (PBMCs), taken before the fourth cycle of nivolumab. The receptor comes from a human donor with classical Hodgkin lymphoma. The V call is TRBV4-1, the J call TRBJ2-7, with TRBD2 as a possible D gene (6 bases). The CDR3 DNA reads as TGCGCCAGCAGCCGAGGAGGGGCAGACTCCTACGAGCAGTACTTC. It specifies CASSRGGADSYEQYF.